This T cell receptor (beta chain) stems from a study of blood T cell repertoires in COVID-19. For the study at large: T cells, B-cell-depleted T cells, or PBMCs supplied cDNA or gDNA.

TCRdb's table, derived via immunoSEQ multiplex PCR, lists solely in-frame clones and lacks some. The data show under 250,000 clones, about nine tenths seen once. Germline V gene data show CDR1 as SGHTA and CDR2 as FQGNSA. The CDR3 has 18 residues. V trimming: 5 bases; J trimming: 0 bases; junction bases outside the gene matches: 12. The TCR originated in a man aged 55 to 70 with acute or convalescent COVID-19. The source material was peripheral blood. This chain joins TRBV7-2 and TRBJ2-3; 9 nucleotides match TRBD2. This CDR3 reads CASSLTGTSRISTDTQYF. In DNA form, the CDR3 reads TGTGCCAGCAGCCTCACCGGGACTAGCAGAATAAGCACAGATACGCAGTATTTT.